This T cell receptor beta chain derives from a study of blood T cell repertoires in COVID-19. Sequencing used immunoSEQ multiplex PCR; TCRdb keeps in-frame clones, though not all of them. The sample has about 84,000 clones; 83% are singletons. The V and J ends lost 2 bases and 5 bases, in that order; junction bases with no gene match: 7. Germline V gene data show CDR1 as LGHDT and CDR2 as YNNKEL (reference sequence). The CDR3 loop spans 15 amino acids. The TCR was taken from a woman over 75 with acute or convalescent COVID-19. The sample taken for sequencing was peripheral blood. This chain uses TRBV3-1 (or the pseudogene TRBV3-2) with TRBJ2-5, with 8 nucleotides matching TRBD1. The CDR3 sequence: CASSQSAGGLETQYF. CDR3 DNA sequence: TGTGCCAGCAGCCAATCGGCAGGGGGCTTGGAGACCCAGTACTTC.